The clone carrying this TCR beta chain appeared many times. Its antigen remains unidentified. These data originate in a study of T cell repertoires in cytomegalovirus infection. On the study more broadly: In public TCR beta signatures, there were indications of both CMV infection and matching HLA type.

This CDR3 has 13 residues. The V gene's germline CDR1 is SGHTA and CDR2 FQGTGA. V was cut by 5 bases and J by 6 bases, with 13 bases left in between. Whole-study findings and limits: People with CMV and the relevant HLA were identified by cumulative public TCR beta family frequency. HLA-C-restricted CMV-specific TCR beta clonotypes were dominant in the ex vivo response.

TCRdb analysed the reads with MiXCR anew, one entry per CDR3 protein. The top ten clones hold 25% to 30% of a sample with 170,000 or so distinct CDR3 sequences, 13% to 15% of them seen once. The chain carries TRBV7-3 and TRBJ1-1; possibly TRBD1 for D (6 bases). Sequencing input: PBMCs. This clonotype was obtained from a human donor in good health (CMV status not recorded). Some clones in this sample may be carry-over from other donors' samples. For the CDR3, the DNA is TGTGCCAGCAGCCCACAGGGTGGGTCTGAAGCTTTCTTT. This gives the protein CASSPQGGSEAFF.